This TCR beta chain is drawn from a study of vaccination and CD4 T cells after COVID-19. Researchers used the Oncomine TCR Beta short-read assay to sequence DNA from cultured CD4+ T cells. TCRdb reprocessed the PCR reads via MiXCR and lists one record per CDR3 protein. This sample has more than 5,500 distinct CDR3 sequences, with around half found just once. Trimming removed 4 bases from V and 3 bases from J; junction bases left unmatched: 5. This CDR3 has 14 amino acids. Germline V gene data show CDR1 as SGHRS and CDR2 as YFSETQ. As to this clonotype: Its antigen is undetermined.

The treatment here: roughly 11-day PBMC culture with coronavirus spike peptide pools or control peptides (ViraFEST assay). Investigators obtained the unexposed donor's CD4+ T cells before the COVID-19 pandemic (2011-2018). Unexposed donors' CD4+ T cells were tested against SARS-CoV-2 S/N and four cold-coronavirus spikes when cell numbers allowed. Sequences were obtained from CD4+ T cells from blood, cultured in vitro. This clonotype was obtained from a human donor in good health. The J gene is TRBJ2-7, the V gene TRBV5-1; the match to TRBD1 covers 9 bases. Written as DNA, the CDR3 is TGCGCCAGCAGCGTGGGGACAGGGCGCTACGAGCAGTACTTC. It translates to CASSVGTGRYEQYF. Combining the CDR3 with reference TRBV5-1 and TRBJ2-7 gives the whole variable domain KAGVTQTPRYLIKTRGQQVTLSCSPISGHRSVSWYQQTPGQGLQFLFEYFSETQRNKGNFPGRFSGRQFSNSRSEMNVSTLELGDSALYLCASSVGTGRYEQYFGPGTRLTVT.